The clone carrying this TCR beta chain occurred once. The target antigen is unknown. This specimen belongs to a study of cytomegalovirus exposure and HLA in healthy donors. Overall study findings and caveats: Accurate HLA-A and HLA-B prediction from TCR beta sequences was reported for most subjects.

This CDR3 contains 18 residues. V dropped 0 bases and J dropped 1 base, with 19 bases sitting between them. Germline assignment: CDR1 SGDLS and CDR2 YYNGEE. Amplification used 60 Vbeta primers and 13 Jbeta primers. Assay: immunoSEQ multiplex PCR; the TCRdb copy retains only in-frame clones and omits some. The sample has around 160,000 clones, around 86% seen once. The donors, nominally healthy at sampling, likely had unrecorded immune exposures. The chain combines TRBV9 with TRBJ1-1; D might be TRBD1 (5 bases). Sequencing was carried out using PBMCs. This sequence originates from a human donor in good health. The CDR3 protein is CASSVDVPIPGQNTEAFF. The CDR3, as DNA: TGTGCCAGCAGCGTAGATGTCCCGATCCCCGGACAGAACACTGAAGCTTTCTTT.